The T cell receptor beta chain under discussion was sequenced for a study of blood T cell repertoires in COVID-19. Trimming left V 6 bases short and J 7 bases short, with 12 bases between. There are 12 residues in the CDR3. Categorization into cohorts depended on clinical history that participants reported. Authors' analysis steps: Counts of nucleated cells, estimated from reference gene primer amplification, were obtained. Only in-frame clones appear in the TCRdb table, and some are missing; sequencing was by immunoSEQ multiplex PCR. V and J calls and clone size come straight from that table; D and trimming were deduced from the DNA. The table lists about 280,000 clones, just under 90% of them singletons.

This TCR came from a woman aged 55-70 years who had recovered from COVID-19. Sequences were obtained from PBMCs or T cells enriched from blood (not recorded which). The chain combines TRBV12-3 or TRBV12-4 with TRBJ1-2, with unresolved D. The CDR3 DNA reads as TGTGCCAGCAGACCCTTTAGCGCTGGCTACACCTTC. Translation gives CASRPFSAGYTF.